The 8 T cell receptor beta chains below come from one sample, sequenced in a study of blood T cell repertoires in COVID-19. Produced via immunoSEQ multiplex PCR; TCRdb's table is partial and in-frame only. This repertoire shows fewer than 450,000 clones, approximately 84% found once; its top ten account for more than 1%. The sequenced material came from PBMCs or T cells enriched from blood (not recorded which). The receptors here all came from a woman in her thirties who had recovered from COVID-19.

The chain combines TRBV7-9 with TRBJ1-2; TRBD1 aligns across 8 bases. The germline gives CDR1 SEHNR, CDR2 FQNEAQ (reference sequence). The CDR3 is 15 amino acids. The J segment lost 2 bases and the V segment lost 5 bases, leaving 7 bases of the junction unmatched. CDR3 nucleotides: TGTGCCAGCAGCCCCTCACGGGACAGGAACTATGGCTACACCTTC. Translating it yields CASSPSRDRNYGYTF.

The chain recombines TRBV7-9 with TRBJ2-7; D gene unclear. CDR1 SEHNR and CDR2 FQNEAQ come from the germline V gene (reference sequence). V was cut by 2 bases and J by 3 bases, with 8 bases left in between. The CDR3 has 13 amino acids. CDR3 amino acids: CASSLSQLYEQYF. In nucleotides, the CDR3 is TGTGCCAGCAGCTTATCGCAACTCTACGAGCAGTACTTC.

In this sample, this clone turned up a few times. The CDR3 sequence: CASRKGDRGSNSPLHF. The CDR3 coding sequence is TGTGCCAGCAGGAAGGGGGACAGGGGGAGTAATTCACCCCTCCACTTT. The rearrangement joins TRBV2 to TRBJ1-6, with 11 bases fitting TRBD1. With 6 bases clipped from V and 6 bases from J, the junction kept 7 bases outside the gene matches. Germline values: CDR1 SNHLY, CDR2 FYNNEI. The CDR3 is 16 amino acids.

The CDR3 loop is CASSRDRGNSPLHF. The CDR3 nucleotides read TGCGCCAGCAGCCGGGACAGGGGGAATTCACCCCTCCACTTT. The chain combines TRBV4-1 with TRBJ1-6; TRBD1 aligns across 11 bases. The V gene's germline CDR1 is MGHRA and CDR2 YSYEKL. The CDR3 runs 14 residues. J lost 7 bases, V lost 4 bases, and 0 bases had no gene match.

The chain couples TRBV23-1 to TRBJ1-6; 10 bases map to TRBD1. TRBV23-1 is an ORF, with its function uncertain. V shed 6 bases, J shed 7 bases, and the junction held 9 bases outside the gene matches. The CDR3 has 16 residues. CDR3 in amino acids: CASSRRDRGENSPLHF. The CDR3 DNA sequence: TGCGCCAGCAGCCGGAGGGACAGGGGAGAGAATTCACCCCTCCACTTT.

The V and J genes are TRBV9 and TRBJ1-4, with TRBD1 matching 8 bases. With 4 bases clipped from V and 0 bases from J, the junction kept 8 bases outside the gene matches. Germline CDR1 is SGDLS and CDR2 is YYNGEE. CDR3 length: 17 amino acids. DNA for the CDR3: TGTGCCAGCAGCCTCTGGACAGGGACCTCAACTAATGAAAAACTGTTTTTT. Translation: CASSLWTGTSTNEKLFF.

The rearrangement uses TRBV6-5 and TRBJ2-7, with D unresolved. V lost 0 bases and J lost 1, with 7 bases in between. This CDR3 is 14 amino acids long. Per germline, CDR1 MNHEY and CDR2 SVGAGI. The CDR3: CASSYSSTSYEQYF. The CDR3, as DNA: TGTGCCAGCAGTTACTCCAGTACATCCTACGAGCAGTACTTC.

The J gene is TRBJ2-7, the V gene TRBV5-6; 9 bases align to TRBD1. Losses at the gene ends were 0 bases for V and 3 bases for J; bases not matched to a gene: 4. CDR3 size: 15 residues. Per germline, CDR1 SGHDT and CDR2 YYEEEE. Here the CDR3 reads CASSLGGQGIYEQYF. CDR3 coding DNA: TGTGCCAGCAGCTTGGGGGGACAGGGAATCTACGAGCAGTACTTC.